The 2 T cell receptor beta chains below come from one sample, sequenced in a study of blood T cells in healthy people across ages. A second PCR of roughly 7 to 11 cycles used a sample-barcoded 5' primer and a J-beta primer mix. TCRdb reanalysed the 5' RACE reads using MiXCR and keeps one entry per CDR3 protein. This sample has about 1 million distinct CDR3 sequences, with around 27% found just once. The same data also went into a second study, on T cells of mothers and their children.

The sequenced sample was blood. The receptors here all came from a girl aged 2-9 years in good health.

This chain connects TRBV12-3 or TRBV12-4 to TRBJ2-7; 9 nucleotides line up with TRBD1. J lost 0 bases, V lost 1 base, and 7 bases had no gene match. The CDR3 contains 17 residues. The DNA of the CDR3 is TGTGCCAGCAGTTTAGGGGGGGGGACAGGGAGCTCCTACGAGCAGTACTTC. This gives the protein CASSLGGGTGSSYEQYF.

A few counts support this clonotype. The gene calls are TRBV6-5 and TRBJ2-5; D perhaps matches TRBD1 (6 bases). The tail of the sequence fits TRBJ2-7 better, so the J call may be wrong. There are 16 residues in the CDR3. The germline gives CDR1 MNHEY, CDR2 SVGAGI. The CDR3 is CASSYSYLRGLSEQYF. The CDR3 DNA is TGTGCCAGCAGTTACTCTTATCTCAGGGGATTAAGCGAGCAGTACTTC.